This T cell receptor (beta chain) was obtained from a study of cytomegalovirus exposure and HLA in healthy donors. Findings and caveats of the study: In vitro, three CMV-associated chains proved specific for CMV antigens. Accounts indicate the classifier identified cytomegalovirus status with strong specificity and sensitivity.

For this clone: What it recognizes is unknown.

Both 60 Vbeta primers and 13 Jbeta primers went into the PCR. Method: immunoSEQ multiplex PCR; TCRdb's copy keeps in-frame clones and lacks some. The table lists under 200,000 clones, 84% of them singletons, with roughly 6.7% in the top ten. Sequenced sample: PBMCs. The origin of this receptor is a man in his fifties or sixties in good health and CMV-seropositive.

The CDR3 DNA follows: TGCGCCAGCAGCCAGATGCAGGGGAACACTGAAGCTTTCTTT. Its protein is CASSQMQGNTEAFF. This chain links TRBV5-1 with TRBJ1-1, with D perhaps TRBD1 (5 bases). V was clipped by 4 bases and J by 1 base, with 11 bases between them. The CDR3 has 14 amino acids. CDR1 is SGHRS and CDR2 is YFSETQ in the germline V gene.